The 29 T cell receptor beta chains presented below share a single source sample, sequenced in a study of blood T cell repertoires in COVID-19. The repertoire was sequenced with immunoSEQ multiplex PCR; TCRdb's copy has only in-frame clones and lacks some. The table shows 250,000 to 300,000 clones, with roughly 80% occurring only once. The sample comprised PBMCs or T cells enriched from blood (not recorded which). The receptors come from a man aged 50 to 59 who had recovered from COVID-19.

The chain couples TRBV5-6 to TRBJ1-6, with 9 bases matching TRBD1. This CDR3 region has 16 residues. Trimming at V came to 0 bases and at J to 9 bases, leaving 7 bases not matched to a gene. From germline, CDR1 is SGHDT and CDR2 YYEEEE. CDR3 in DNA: TGTGCCAGCAGCTTGGGGATCCAGGGACAGGGTTCACCCCTCCACTTT. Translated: CASSLGIQGQGSPLHF. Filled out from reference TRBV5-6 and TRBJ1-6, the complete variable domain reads DAGVTQSPTHLIKTRGQQVTLRCSPKSGHDTVSWYQQALGQGPQFIFQYYEEEERQRGNFPDRFSGHQFPNYSSELNVNALLLGDSALYLCASSLGIQGQGSPLHFGNGTRLTVT.

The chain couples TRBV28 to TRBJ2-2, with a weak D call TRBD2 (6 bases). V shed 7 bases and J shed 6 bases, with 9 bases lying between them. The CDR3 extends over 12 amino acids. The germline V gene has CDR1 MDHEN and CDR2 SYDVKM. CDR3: CASTPGAGELFF. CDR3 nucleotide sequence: TGTGCCAGCACCCCGGGGGCCGGGGAGCTGTTTTTT.

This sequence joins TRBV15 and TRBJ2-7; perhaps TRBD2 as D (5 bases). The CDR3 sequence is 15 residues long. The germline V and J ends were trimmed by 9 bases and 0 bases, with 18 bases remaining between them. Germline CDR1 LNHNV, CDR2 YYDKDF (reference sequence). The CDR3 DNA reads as TGTGCCACAAAAGCGGCCCCCTTAAGCTCCTACGAGCAGTACTTC. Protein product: CATKAAPLSSYEQYF. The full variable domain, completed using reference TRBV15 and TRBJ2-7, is DAMVIQNPRYQVTQFGKPVTLSCSQTLNHNVMYWYQQKSSQAPKLLFHYYDKDFNNEADTPDNFQSRRPNTSFCFLDIRSPGLGDTAMYLCATKAAPLSSYEQYFGPGTRLTVT.

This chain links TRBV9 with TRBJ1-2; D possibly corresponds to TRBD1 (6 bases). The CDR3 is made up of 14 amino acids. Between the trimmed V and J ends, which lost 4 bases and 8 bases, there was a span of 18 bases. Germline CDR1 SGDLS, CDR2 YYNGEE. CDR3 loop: CASSQDSQVGGYTF. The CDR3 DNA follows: TGTGCCAGCAGCCAGGACAGCCAGGTTGGCGGCTACACCTTC.

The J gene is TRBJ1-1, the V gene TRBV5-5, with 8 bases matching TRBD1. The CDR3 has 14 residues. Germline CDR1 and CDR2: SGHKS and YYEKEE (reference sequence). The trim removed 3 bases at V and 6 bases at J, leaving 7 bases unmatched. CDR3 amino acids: CASSYYGQGPEAFF. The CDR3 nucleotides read TGTGCCAGCAGCTACTATGGACAGGGCCCTGAAGCTTTCTTT.

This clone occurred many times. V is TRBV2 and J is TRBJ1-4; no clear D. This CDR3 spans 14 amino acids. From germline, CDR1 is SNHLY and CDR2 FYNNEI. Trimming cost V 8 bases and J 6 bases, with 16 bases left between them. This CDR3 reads CASEARDVYEKLFF. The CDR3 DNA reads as TGTGCCAGCGAGGCTCGCGACGTATATGAAAAACTGTTTTTT.

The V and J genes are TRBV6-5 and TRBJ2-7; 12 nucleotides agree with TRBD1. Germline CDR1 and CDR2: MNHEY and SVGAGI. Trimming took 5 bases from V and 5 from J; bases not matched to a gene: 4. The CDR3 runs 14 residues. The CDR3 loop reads CASSRDRGRNEQYF. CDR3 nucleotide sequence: TGTGCCAGCAGTCGGGACAGGGGGCGCAACGAGCAGTACTTC.

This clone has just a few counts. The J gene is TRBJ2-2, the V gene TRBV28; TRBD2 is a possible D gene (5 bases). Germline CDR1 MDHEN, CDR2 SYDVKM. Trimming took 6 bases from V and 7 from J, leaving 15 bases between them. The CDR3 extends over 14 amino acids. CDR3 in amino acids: CASRSGRSGGELFF. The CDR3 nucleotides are TGTGCCAGCAGGTCCGGACGAAGCGGCGGGGAGCTGTTTTTT. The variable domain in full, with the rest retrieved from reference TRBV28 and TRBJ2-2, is DVKVTQSSRYLVKRTGEKVFLECVQDMDHENMFWYRQDPGLGLRLIYFSYDVKMKEKGDIPEGYSVSREKKERFSLILESASTNQTSMYLCASRSGRSGGELFFGEGSRLTVL.

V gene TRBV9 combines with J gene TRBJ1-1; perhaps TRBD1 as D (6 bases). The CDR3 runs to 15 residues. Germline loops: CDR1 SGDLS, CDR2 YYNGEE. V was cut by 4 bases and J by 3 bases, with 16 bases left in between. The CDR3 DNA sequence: TGTGCCAGCAGCCCGGACGGGGGGCGGGACACTGAAGCTTTCTTT. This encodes CASSPDGGRDTEAFF.

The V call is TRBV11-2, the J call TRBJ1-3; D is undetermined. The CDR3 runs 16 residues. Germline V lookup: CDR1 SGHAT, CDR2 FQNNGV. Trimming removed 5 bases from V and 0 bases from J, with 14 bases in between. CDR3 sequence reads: CASSPRPESSGNTIYF. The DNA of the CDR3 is TGTGCCAGCAGCCCTCGCCCCGAGAGCTCTGGAAACACCATATATTTT.

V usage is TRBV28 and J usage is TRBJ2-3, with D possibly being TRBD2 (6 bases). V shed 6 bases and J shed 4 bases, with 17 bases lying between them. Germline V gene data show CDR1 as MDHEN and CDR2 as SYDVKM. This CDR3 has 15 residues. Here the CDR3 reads CASRGTLGRSDTQYF. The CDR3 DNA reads TGTGCCAGCAGGGGGACTCTCGGTCGTTCAGATACGCAGTATTTT.

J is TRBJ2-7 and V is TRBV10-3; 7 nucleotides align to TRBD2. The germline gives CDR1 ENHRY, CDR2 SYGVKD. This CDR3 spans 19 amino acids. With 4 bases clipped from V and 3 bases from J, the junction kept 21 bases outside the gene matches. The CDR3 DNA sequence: TGTGCCATCAGTGGCCGGGTAGCGGGTTCAAAGGAGAACTACTACGAGCAGTACTTC. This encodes CAISGRVAGSKENYYEQYF.

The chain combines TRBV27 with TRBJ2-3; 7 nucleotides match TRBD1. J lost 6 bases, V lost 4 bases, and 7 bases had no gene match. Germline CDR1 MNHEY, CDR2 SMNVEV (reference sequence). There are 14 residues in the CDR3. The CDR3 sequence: CASSSLTGRDTQYF. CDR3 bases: TGTGCCAGCAGTTCCCTGACAGGGCGCGATACGCAGTATTTT.

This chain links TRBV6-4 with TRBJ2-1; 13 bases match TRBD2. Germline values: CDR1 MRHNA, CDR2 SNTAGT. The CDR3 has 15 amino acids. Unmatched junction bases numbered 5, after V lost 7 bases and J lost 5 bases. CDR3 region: CASKSLAGGDNEQFF. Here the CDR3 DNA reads TGTGCCAGCAAGTCACTAGCGGGGGGGGACAATGAGCAGTTCTTC.

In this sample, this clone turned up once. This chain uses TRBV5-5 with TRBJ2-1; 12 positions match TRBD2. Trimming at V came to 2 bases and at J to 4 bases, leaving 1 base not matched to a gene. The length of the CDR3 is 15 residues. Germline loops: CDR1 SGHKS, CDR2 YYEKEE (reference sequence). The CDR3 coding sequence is TGTGCCAGCAGCTTTGGACTAGCGGGATACAATGAGCAGTTCTTC. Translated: CASSFGLAGYNEQFF.

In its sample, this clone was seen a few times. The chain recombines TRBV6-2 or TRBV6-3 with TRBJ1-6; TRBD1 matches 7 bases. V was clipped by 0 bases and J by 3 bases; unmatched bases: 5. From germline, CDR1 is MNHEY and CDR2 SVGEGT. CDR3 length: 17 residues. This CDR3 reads CASSYSTGPIYNSPLHF. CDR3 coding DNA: TGTGCCAGCAGTTACTCGACAGGGCCCATCTATAATTCACCCCTCCACTTT.

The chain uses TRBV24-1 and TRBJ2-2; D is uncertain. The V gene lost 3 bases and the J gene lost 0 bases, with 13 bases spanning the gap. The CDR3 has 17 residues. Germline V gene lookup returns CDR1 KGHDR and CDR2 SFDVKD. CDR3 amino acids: CATSDTRVRSNTGELFF. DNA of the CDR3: TGTGCCACCAGTGATACCCGGGTCCGCTCGAACACCGGGGAGCTGTTTTTT.

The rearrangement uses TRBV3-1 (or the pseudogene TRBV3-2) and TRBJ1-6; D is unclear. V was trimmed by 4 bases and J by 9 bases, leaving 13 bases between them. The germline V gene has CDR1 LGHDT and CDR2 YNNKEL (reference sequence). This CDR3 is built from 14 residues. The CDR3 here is CASSRMEGGSPLHF. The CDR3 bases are TGTGCCAGCAGCCGCATGGAAGGAGGTTCACCCCTCCACTTT.

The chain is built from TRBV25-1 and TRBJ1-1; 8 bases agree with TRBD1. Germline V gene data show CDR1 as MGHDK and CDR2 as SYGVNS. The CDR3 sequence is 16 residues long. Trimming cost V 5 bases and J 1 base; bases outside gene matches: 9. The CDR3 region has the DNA TGTGCCAGCAGTCGGGGGACAGGCTGGAGGAACACTGAAGCTTTCTTT. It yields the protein CASSRGTGWRNTEAFF.

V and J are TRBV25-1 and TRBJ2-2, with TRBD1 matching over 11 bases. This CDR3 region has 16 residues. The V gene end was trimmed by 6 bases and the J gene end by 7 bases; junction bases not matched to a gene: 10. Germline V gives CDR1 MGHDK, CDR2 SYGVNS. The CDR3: CASRPPGQGAYGELFF. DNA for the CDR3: TGTGCCAGCAGACCCCCTGGACAGGGGGCATACGGGGAGCTGTTTTTT.

Written as DNA, the CDR3 is TGTGCCAGCTCACCCCCCCGGTCGGGACTGAGGAGCACAGATACGCAGTATTTT. Its protein product is CASSPPRSGLRSTDTQYF. The chain links TRBV18 to TRBJ2-3, with D possibly matching TRBD2 (6 bases). The ends were cut back, 3 bases at V and 0 bases at J, with 19 bases in the middle. Germline loops: CDR1 KGHSH, CDR2 LQKENI. The CDR3 loop spans 18 amino acids.

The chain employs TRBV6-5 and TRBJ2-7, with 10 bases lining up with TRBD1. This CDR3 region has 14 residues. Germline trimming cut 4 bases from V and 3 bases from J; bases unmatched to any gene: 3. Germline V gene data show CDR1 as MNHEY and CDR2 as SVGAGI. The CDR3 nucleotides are TGTGCCAGCAGTTCTCGGACAGGGGGCTACGAGCAGTACTTC. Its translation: CASSSRTGGYEQYF.

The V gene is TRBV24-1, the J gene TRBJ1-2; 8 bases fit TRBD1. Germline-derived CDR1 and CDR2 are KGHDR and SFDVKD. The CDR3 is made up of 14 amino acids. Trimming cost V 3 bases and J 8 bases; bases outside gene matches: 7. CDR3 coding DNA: TGTGCCACCAGTGATCCCTGGACAGGGACAGGCTACACCTTC. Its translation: CATSDPWTGTGYTF.

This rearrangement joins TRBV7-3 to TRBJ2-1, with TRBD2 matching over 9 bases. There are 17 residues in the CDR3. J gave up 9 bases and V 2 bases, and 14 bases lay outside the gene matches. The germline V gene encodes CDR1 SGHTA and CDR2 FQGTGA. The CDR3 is CASSLAGGAGGQVEQFF. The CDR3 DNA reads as TGTGCCAGCAGCTTAGCGGGAGGTGCGGGAGGGCAGGTTGAGCAGTTCTTC.

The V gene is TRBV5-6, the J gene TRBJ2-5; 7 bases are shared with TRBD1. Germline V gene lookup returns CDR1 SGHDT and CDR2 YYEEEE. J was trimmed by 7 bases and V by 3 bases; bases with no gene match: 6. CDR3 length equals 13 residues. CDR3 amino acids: CASSSGTESTQYF. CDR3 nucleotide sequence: TGTGCCAGCAGCTCCGGGACAGAATCGACCCAGTACTTC.

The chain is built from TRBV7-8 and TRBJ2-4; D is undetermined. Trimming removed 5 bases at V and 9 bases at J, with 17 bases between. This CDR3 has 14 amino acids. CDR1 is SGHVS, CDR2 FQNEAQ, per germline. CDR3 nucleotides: TGTGCCAGCAGCCCGAGCCGGAGCAGCACCATTCAGTACTTC. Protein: CASSPSRSSTIQYF.

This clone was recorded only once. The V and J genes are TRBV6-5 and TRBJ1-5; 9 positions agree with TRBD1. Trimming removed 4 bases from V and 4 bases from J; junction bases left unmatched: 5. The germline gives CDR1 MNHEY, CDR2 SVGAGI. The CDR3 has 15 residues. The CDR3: CASSLGQGRNQPQHF. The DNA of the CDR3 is TGTGCCAGCAGTTTAGGACAGGGGAGGAATCAGCCCCAGCATTTT.

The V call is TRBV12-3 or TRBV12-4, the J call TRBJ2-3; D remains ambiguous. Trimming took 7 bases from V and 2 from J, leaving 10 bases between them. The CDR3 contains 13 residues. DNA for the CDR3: TGTGCCAGCACCTTCGGGTCCACAGATACGCAGTATTTT. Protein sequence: CASTFGSTDTQYF.

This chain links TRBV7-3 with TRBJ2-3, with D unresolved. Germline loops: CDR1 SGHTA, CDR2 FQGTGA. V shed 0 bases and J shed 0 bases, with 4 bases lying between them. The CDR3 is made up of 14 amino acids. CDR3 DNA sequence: TGTGCCAGCAGCTTAACAGAGAGCACAGATACGCAGTATTTT. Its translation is CASSLTESTDTQYF. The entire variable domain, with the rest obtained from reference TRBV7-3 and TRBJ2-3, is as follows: GAGVSQTPSNKVTEKGKYVELRCDPISGHTALYWYRQSLGQGPEFLIYFQGTGAADDSGLPNDRFFAVRPEGSVSTLKIQRTERGDSAVYLCASSLTESTDTQYFGPGTRLTVL.